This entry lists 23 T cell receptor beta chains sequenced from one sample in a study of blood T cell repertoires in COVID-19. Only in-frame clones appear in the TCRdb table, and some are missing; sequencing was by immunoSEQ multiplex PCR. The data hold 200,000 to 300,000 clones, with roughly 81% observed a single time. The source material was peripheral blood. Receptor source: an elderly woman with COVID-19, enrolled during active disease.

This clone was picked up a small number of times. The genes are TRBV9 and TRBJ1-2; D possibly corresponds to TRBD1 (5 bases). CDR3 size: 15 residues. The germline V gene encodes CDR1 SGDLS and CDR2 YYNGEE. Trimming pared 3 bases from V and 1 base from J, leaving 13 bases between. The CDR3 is CASSGTGYHNYGYTF. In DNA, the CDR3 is TGTGCCAGCAGCGGAACAGGCTACCATAACTATGGCTACACCTTC.

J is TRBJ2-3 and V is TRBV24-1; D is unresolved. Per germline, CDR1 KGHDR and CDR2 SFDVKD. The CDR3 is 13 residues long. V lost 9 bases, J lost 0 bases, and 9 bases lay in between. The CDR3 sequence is CATREPSTDTQYF. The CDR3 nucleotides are TGTGCCACCCGCGAACCTAGCACAGATACGCAGTATTTT.

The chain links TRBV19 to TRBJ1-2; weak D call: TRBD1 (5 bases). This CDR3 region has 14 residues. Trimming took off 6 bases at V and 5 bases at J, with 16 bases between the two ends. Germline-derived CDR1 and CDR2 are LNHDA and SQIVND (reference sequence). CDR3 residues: CASRRGLADYGYTF. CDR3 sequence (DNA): TGTGCCAGTAGACGGGGACTCGCAGATTATGGCTACACCTTC.

The CDR3 loop reads CASNSDRELFYGYTF. The CDR3 DNA sequence: TGTGCCAGCAACTCGGACAGGGAGTTATTCTATGGCTACACCTTC. The J gene is TRBJ1-2, the V gene TRBV7-2; 8 nucleotides align to TRBD1. This CDR3 contains 15 residues. V gave up 7 bases and J gave up 4 bases; unmatched junction bases: 11. Germline CDR1 SGHTA, CDR2 FQGNSA.

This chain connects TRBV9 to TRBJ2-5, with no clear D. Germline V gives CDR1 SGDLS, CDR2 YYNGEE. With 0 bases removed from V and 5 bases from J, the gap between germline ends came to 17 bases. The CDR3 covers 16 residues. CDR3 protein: CASSVGSPTYAETQYF. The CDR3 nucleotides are TGTGCCAGCAGCGTAGGGTCCCCAACCTATGCGGAGACCCAGTACTTC.

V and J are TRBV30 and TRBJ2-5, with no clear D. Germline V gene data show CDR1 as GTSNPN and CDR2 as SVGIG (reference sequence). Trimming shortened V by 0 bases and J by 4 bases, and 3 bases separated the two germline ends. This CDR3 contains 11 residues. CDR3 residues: CAWSVAETQYF. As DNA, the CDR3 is TGTGCCTGGAGTGTAGCAGAGACCCAGTACTTC.

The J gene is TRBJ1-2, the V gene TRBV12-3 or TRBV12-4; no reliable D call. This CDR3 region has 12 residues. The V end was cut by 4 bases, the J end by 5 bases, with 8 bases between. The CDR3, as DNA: TGTGCCAGCAGTTCCCCCGGGTATGGCTACACCTTC. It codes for CASSSPGYGYTF.

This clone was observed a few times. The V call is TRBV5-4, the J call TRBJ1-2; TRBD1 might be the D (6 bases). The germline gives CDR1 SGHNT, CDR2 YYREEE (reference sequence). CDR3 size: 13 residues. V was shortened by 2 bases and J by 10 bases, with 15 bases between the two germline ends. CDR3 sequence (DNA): TGTGCCAGCAGCTTTCAGGGGCCCGATGACTACACCTTC. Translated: CASSFQGPDDYTF.

The CDR3: CASSIGTGDQPQHF. Here the CDR3 DNA reads TGTGCCAGCTCAATAGGGACAGGGGATCAGCCCCAGCATTTT. The chain joins TRBV18 to TRBJ1-5; 10 bases line up with TRBD1. J lost 5 bases, V lost 5 bases, and 3 bases had no gene match. This CDR3 has 14 amino acids. CDR1 and CDR2 (germline): KGHSH, LQKENI.

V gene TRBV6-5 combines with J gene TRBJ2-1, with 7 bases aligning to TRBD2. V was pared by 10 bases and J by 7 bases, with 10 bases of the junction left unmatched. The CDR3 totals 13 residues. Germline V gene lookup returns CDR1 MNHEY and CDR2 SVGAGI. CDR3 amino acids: CATHPGGINEQFF. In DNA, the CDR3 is TGTGCCACCCACCCGGGGGGTATTAATGAGCAGTTCTTC.

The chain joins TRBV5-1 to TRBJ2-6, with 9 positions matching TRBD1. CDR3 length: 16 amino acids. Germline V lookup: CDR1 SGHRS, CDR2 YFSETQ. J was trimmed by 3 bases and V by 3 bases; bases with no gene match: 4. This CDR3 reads CASSSTGGGGANVLTF. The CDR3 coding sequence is TGCGCCAGCAGCTCAACAGGGGGCGGTGGGGCCAACGTCCTGACTTTC.

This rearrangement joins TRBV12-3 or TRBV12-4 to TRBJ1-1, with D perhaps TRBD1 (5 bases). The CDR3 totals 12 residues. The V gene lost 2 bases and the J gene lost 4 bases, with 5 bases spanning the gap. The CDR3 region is CASSLQGTEAFF. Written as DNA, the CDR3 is TGTGCCAGCAGTTTACAGGGCACTGAAGCTTTCTTT.

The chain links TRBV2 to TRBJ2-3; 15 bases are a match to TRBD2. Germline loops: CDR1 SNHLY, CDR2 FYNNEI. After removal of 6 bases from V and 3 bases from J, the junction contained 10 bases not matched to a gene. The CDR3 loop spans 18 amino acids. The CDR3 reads CASRGLAGGIGGTDTQYF. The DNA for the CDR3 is TGTGCCAGCAGGGGACTAGCGGGGGGTATTGGGGGAACAGATACGCAGTATTTT.

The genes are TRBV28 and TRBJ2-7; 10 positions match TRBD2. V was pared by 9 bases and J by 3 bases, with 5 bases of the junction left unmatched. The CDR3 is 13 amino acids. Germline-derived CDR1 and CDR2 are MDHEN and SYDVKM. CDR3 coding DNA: TGTGCCAGTCTAGCGGGGGCCCACTACGAGCAGTACTTC. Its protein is CASLAGAHYEQYF.

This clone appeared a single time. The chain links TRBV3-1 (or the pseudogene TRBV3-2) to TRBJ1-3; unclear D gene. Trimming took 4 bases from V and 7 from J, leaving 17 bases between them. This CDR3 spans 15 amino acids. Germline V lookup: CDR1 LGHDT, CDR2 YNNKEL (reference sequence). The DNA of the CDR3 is TGTGCCAGCAGCCGTAGTGGCGGTACCCCGAACACCATATATTTT. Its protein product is CASSRSGGTPNTIYF.

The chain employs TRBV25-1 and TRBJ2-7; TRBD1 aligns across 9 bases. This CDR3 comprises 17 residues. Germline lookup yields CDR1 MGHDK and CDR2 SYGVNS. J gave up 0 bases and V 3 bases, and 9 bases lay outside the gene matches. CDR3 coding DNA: TGTGCCAGCAGTGATCCGGCCGGGACAGGGAACTCCTACGAGCAGTACTTC. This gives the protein CASSDPAGTGNSYEQYF.

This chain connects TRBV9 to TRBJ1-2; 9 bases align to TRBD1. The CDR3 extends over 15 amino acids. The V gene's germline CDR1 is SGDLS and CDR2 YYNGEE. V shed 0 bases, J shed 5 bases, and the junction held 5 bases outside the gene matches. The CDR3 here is CASSVGTGDKYGYTF. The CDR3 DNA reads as TGTGCCAGCAGCGTAGGGACAGGGGATAAATATGGCTACACCTTC.

The CDR3 DNA is TGTGCCAGCAGCTCAGGACTAGCGGAGACAGATACGCAGTATTTT. Protein sequence: CASSSGLAETDTQYF. This chain uses TRBV11-3 with TRBJ2-3; TRBD2 aligns across 10 bases. The CDR3 has 15 residues. CDR1 is SGHNT and CDR2 is YENEEA in the germline V gene. V shed 4 bases, J shed 3 bases, and the junction held 4 bases outside the gene matches.

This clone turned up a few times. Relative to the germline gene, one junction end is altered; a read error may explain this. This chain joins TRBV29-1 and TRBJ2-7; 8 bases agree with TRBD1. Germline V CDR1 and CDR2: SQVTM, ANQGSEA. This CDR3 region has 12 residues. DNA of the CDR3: TGCAGCGCTGAACAGGGGGGCCACGAGCAGTACTTC. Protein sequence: CSAEQGGHEQYF.

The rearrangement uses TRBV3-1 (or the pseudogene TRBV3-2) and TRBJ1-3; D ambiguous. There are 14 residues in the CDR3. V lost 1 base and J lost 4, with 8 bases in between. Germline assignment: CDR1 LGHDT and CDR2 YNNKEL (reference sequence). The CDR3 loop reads CASSQVYSGNTIYF. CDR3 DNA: TGTGCCAGCAGCCAAGTATATAGCGGAAACACCATATATTTT.

The CDR3 reads CASSLEAVTDQFF. The CDR3 DNA reads TGTGCCAGCAGCTTGGAGGCGGTCACCGACCAGTTCTTC. The chain employs TRBV7-9 and TRBJ2-1; D may be TRBD2 (5 bases). Germline CDR1 is SEHNR and CDR2 is FQNEAQ (reference sequence). The CDR3 is made up of 13 amino acids. Trimming took off 3 bases at V and 13 bases at J, with 16 bases between the two ends.

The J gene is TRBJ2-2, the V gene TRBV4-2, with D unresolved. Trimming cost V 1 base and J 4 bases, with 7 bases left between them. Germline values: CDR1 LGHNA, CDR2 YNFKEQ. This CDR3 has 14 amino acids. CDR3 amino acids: CASSQVEATGELFF. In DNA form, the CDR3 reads TGTGCCAGCAGCCAAGTTGAGGCCACCGGGGAGCTGTTTTTT.

The CDR3 DNA sequence: TGTGCCAGCAGTGAAGCGCGGACAGGGGCGCAGACCCAGTACTTC. Translation gives CASSEARTGAQTQYF. V is TRBV2 and J is TRBJ2-5, with TRBD1 identical over 9 bases. This CDR3 is 15 amino acids long. Trimming at V came to 0 bases and at J to 6 bases, leaving 5 bases not matched to a gene. The V gene's germline CDR1 is SNHLY and CDR2 FYNNEI.